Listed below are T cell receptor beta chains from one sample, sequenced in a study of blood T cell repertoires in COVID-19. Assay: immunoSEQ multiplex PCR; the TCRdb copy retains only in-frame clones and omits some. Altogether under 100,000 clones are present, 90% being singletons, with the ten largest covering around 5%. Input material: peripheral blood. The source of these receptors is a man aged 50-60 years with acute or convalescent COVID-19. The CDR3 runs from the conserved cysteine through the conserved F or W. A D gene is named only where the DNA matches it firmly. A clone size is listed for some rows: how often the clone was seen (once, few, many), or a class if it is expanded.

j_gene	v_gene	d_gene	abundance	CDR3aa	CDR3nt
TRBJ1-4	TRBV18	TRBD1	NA	CASSILQGAGNEKLFF	TGTGCCAGCTCAATTCTACAGGGGGCTGGTAATGAAAAACTGTTTTTT
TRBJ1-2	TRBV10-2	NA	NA	CASSESRQGNGYTF	TGCGCCAGCAGTGAGTCCAGGCAGGGTAATGGCTACACCTTC
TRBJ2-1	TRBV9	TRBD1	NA	CASSAPGQGASNEQFF	TGTGCCAGCAGCGCCCCGGGACAGGGGGCTAGCAATGAGCAGTTCTTC
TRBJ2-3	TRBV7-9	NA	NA	CASSPGGSTDTQYF	TGTGCCAGCAGCCCCGGGGGTAGCACAGATACGCAGTATTTT
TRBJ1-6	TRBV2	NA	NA	CASSEVQGGSPLHF	TGTGCCAGCAGTGAAGTCCAGGGCGGTTCACCCCTCCACTTT
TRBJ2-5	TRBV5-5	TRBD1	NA	CASSLVFLGQEQETQYF	TGTGCCAGCAGCTTGGTTTTTCTAGGACAGGAACAAGAGACCCAGTACTTC
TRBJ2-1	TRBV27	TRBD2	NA	CASSPHRTSGREYNEQFF	TGTGCCAGCAGCCCCCACCGGACTAGCGGGAGGGAATACAATGAGCAGTTCTTC
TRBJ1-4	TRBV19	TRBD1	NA	CASSMRQGANEKLFF	TGTGCCAGTAGTATGCGACAGGGTGCTAATGAAAAACTGTTTTTT
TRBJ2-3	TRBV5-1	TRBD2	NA	CASSSPRTSGKGSTDTQYF	TGCGCCAGCAGCTCCCCCCGGACTAGCGGGAAAGGGAGCACAGATACGCAGTATTTT
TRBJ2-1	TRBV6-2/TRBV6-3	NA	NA	CASSSHSRERQFF	TGTGCCAGCAGTTCCCATTCGAGGGAGCGGCAGTTCTTC
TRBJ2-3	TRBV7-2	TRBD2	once	CASSLTSGETDTQYF	TGTGCCAGCAGCTTAACTAGCGGGGAAACAGATACGCAGTATTTT
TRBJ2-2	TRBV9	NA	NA	CASSGQTGNTGELFF	TGTGCCAGCAGCGGGCAAACAGGGAACACCGGGGAGCTGTTTTTT
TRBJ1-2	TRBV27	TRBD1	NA	CASSFGTGEGYYGYTF	TGTGCCAGCAGTTTCGGGACAGGGGAAGGGTACTATGGCTACACCTTC
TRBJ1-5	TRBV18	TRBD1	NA	CASSPSFGTGGQPQHF	TGTGCCAGCTCACCTTCCTTCGGGACAGGGGGTCAGCCCCAGCATTTT
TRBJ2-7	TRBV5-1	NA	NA	CASSLGRGSYEQYF	TGCGCCAGCAGCTTGGGCAGGGGCTCCTACGAGCAGTACTTC
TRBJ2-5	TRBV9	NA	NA	CASSSGQTQETQYF	TGTGCCAGCAGCTCAGGACAGACACAAGAGACCCAGTACTTC
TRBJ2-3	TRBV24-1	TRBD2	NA	CARGDRTDTQYF	TGTGCCCGGGGGGACCGCACAGATACGCAGTATTTT
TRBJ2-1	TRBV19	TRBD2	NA	CASSRLADNEQFF	TGTGCCAGTAGTAGGCTAGCGGACAATGAGCAGTTCTTC
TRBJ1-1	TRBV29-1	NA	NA	CSFKNTEAFF	TGCAGCTTCAAAAACACTGAAGCTTTCTTT
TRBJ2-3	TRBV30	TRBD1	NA	CAWRARDSPSTDTQYF	TGTGCCTGGAGGGCCCGGGACAGCCCTAGCACAGATACGCAGTATTTT
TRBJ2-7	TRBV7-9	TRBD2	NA	CASSSPGGMGGPRDEQYF	TGTGCCAGCAGCTCCCCGGGGGGAATGGGAGGGCCTCGCGACGAGCAGTACTTC
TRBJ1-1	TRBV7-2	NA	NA	CASSSKVETEAFF	TGTGCCAGCAGTTCGAAGGTGGAGACTGAAGCTTTCTTT
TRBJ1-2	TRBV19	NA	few	CASTPSLANYGYTF	TGTGCCAGTACCCCGAGTCTGGCTAACTATGGCTACACCTTC
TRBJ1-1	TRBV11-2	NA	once	CASSLSGGAFMNTEAFF	TGTGCCAGCAGTCTTTCTGGGGGCGCCTTCATGAACACTGAAGCTTTCTTT
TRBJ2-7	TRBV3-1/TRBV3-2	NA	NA	CASSQDQGHFYEQYF	TGTGCCAGCAGCCAAGATCAGGGCCATTTCTACGAGCAGTACTTC
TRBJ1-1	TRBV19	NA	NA	CASISLNTEAFF	TGTGCCAGTATTTCTTTGAACACTGAAGCTTTCTTT
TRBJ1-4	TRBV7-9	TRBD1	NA	CASSFGTADEKLFF	TGTGCCAGCAGCTTCGGGACAGCCGATGAAAAACTGTTTTTT
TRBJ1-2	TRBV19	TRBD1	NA	CASSMMGQGEYGYTF	TGTGCCAGTAGTATGATGGGACAGGGAGAGTATGGCTACACCTTC